This TCR beta chain emerged from a study of cytomegalovirus exposure and HLA in healthy donors. This PCR relied on a set of 60 Vbeta primers and 13 Jbeta primers. Produced via immunoSEQ multiplex PCR; TCRdb's table is partial and in-frame only. Altogether 150,000 to 200,000 clones are present, 80% being singletons, with the ten largest covering around 6%. Germline V CDR1 and CDR2: SEHNR, FQNEAQ (reference sequence). Trimming took off 5 bases at V and 3 bases at J, with 11 bases between the two ends. The CDR3 has 13 residues. This chain uses TRBV7-9 with TRBJ2-7; D is uncertain. This TCR came from a man in his forties in good health and CMV-seronegative. The specimen sequenced was PBMCs. The CDR3 sequence: CASSPSSSYEQYF. CDR3 coding DNA: TGTGCCAGCAGCCCCTCTTCCAGCTACGAGCAGTACTTC.